Below, one TCR beta chain is given with its context. The V gene end was trimmed by 8 bases and the J gene end by 10 bases; junction bases not matched to a gene: 14. Germline V gene sequence: CDR1 SNHLY, CDR2 FYNNEI. The length of the CDR3 is 14 residues. Amplified TCR beta CDR3 regions came from RNA transcripts. TCR CDR3 underwent first-round RT-PCR with the HTBI primer set. TCRdb reanalysed the multiplex PCR reads using MiXCR and keeps one entry per CDR3 protein. The sample lists approximately 510,000 distinct CDR3 sequences, over 45% occurring once. The entry originates in a study of T cells in Graves' hyperthyroidism and ophthalmopathy.

This chain joins TRBV2 and TRBJ1-1; TRBD1 matches 9 bases. The sample consisted of peripheral blood or thyroid tissue (not recorded which). This clonotype was sampled from an adult woman with Graves' disease, either hyperthyroidism or ophthalmopathy (not recorded which). The CDR3 coding sequence is TGTGCCAGCGAGGAGGGGACAGGGAGGTATGGAGCTTTCTTT. Protein product: CASEEGTGRYGAFF.